These 17 T cell receptor beta chains were all obtained from the same sample, sequenced in a study of T cells in women clearing cervical HPV infection. Profiling relied on immunoSEQ multiplex PCR, and the TCRdb table lists in-frame clones only, not all of them. The listing contains around 20,000 clones. Sequenced input: blood buffy coat. All receptors come from a woman aged 18 to 69 with a cervical HPV16 infection that either progressed to CIN3+ or cleared (not recorded which).

About this clone: The observed sequence ends 3 residues before the CDR3 terminus, with the missing tail filled in from the germline J gene. The chain combines TRBV18 with TRBJ1-1, with 8 positions matching TRBD1. Germline V gene lookup returns CDR1 KGHSH and CDR2 LQKENI. Trimming at V came to 5 bases and at J to 1 base, leaving 9 bases not matched to a gene. The CDR3 has 16 residues. CDR3 bases read: TGTGCCAGCTCAGGTACCGGGACAGGATCGAACACTGAA. It is translated as CASSGTGTGSNTE. The full CDR3 reads CASSGTGTGSNTEAFF. The variable domain in full, completed from reference TRBV18 and TRBJ1-1, reads NAGVMQNPRHLVRRRGQEARLRCSPMKGHSHVYWYRQLPEEGLKFMVYLQKENIIDESGMPKERFSAEFPKEGPSILRIQQVVRGDSAAYFCASSGTGTGSNTEAFFGQGTRLTVV.

As for this clone: The CDR3 end falls 3 residues outside the read, so it is completed with the germline J gene. This chain links TRBV12-3 or TRBV12-4 with TRBJ2-1; 13 bases match TRBD2. The J segment lost 4 bases and the V segment lost 4 bases, leaving 1 base of the junction unmatched. The CDR3 sequence is 15 residues long. CDR3 DNA (partial): TGTGCCAGCAGTTCGACTAGCGGGAGGTACAATGAG. Encoded protein: CASSSTSGRYNE. The full CDR3 is CASSSTSGRYNEQFF.

Concerning this clone itself: The CDR3 end falls 3 residues outside the read, so it is completed with the germline J gene. The V call is TRBV5-1, the J call TRBJ2-3, with 9 bases aligning to TRBD1. Germline V lookup: CDR1 SGHRS, CDR2 YFSETQ. The CDR3 loop spans 15 amino acids. V dropped 4 bases and J dropped 5; count of bases not matched to a gene: 8. CDR3 in amino acids: CASSIQGAYGDTQYF. The part of the CDR3 DNA that was read is TGCGCCAGCAGCATACAGGGGGCGTATGGAGATACG. The whole variable domain, remainder taken from reference TRBV5-1 and TRBJ2-3, is KAGVTQTPRYLIKTRGQQVTLSCSPISGHRSVSWYQQTPGQGLQFLFEYFSETQRNKGNFPGRFSGRQFSNSRSEMNVSTLELGDSALYLCASSIQGAYGDTQYFGPGTRLTVL.

On this clone itself: Coverage ceases 3 residues before the CDR3 finishes, and the germline J gene fills in the end. The genes are TRBV5-4 and TRBJ2-3, with TRBD1 identical over 10 bases. The V gene's germline CDR1 is SGHNT and CDR2 YYREEE (reference sequence). The CDR3 totals 15 residues. With 2 bases clipped from V and 1 base from J, the junction kept 1 base outside the gene matches. CDR3 DNA (partial): TGTGCCAGCAGCTTCGGGACAGGGGGCACAGATACG. Protein: CASSFGTGGTDT. The entire CDR3 is CASSFGTGGTDTQYF.

Comment on this clone: With the read ending 3 residues before the CDR3 end, the germline J gene is used to fill in that end. The V gene is TRBV5-4, the J gene TRBJ1-2; 8 nucleotides match TRBD1. CDR1 is SGHNT, CDR2 YYREEE, per germline (reference sequence). The CDR3 totals 14 residues. Trimming took 3 bases from V and 3 from J; bases not matched to a gene: 4. CDR3 bases read: TGTGCCAGCAGCTCTCTACAGGGGGACTATGGC. Protein sequence: CASSSLQGDYG. Given in full, the CDR3 is CASSSLQGDYGYTF.

Of note for this clone: A read error may account for a junction end that differs from germline. The read gets to within 3 residues of the CDR3 end, and the germline J gene fills in the rest. V gene TRBV4-2 combines with J gene TRBJ2-2, with 7 bases lining up with TRBD2. The CDR3 extends over 16 amino acids. Germline CDR1 is LGHNA and CDR2 is YNFKEQ. The CDR3 sequence is CASSQGSGINTGELFF. The sequenced part of the CDR3 DNA is TGCGCCAGCAGCCAAGGGAGCGGGATTAACACCGGGGAG.

Note on this clone: The read stops 3 residues short of the end of the CDR3; the missing end is completed from the germline J gene. V and J are TRBV11-2 and TRBJ2-5; D remains unclear. The CDR3 covers 15 residues. Trimming took 3 bases from V and 5 from J, leaving 16 bases between them. Germline V gene lookup returns CDR1 SGHAT and CDR2 FQNNGV. The CDR3 is CASSFSVGAKETQYF. The sequenced part of the CDR3 DNA is TGTGCCAGCAGCTTTTCCGTGGGCGCAAAGGAGACC.

Concerning this clone: The read is 3 residues too short to cover the CDR3 end, so that end is filled in from the germline J gene. The V gene is TRBV10-2, the J gene TRBJ1-6; D might be TRBD1 (5 bases). Germline V gene data show CDR1 as WSHSY and CDR2 as SAAADI. V dropped 0 bases and J dropped 3 bases, with 9 bases sitting between them. The CDR3 totals 16 residues. The CDR3 sequence is CASSESEGLYNSPLHF. The covered CDR3 bases are TGCGCCAGCAGTGAGTCGGAGGGGCTCTATAATTCACCC.

On this clone: The sequenced fragment ends 3 residues before the CDR3 boundary, so the rest is inferred from the germline J gene. The V gene is TRBV12-5, the J gene TRBJ1-1; possible D gene TRBD1, 6 bases. The CDR3 runs to 13 residues. Trimming took 6 bases from V and 1 from J, leaving 9 bases between them. Germline V gene lookup returns CDR1 LGHNT and CDR2 FRNRAP. The CDR3 loop is CASGVQGNTEAFF. CDR3 bases read: TGTGCTAGTGGGGTACAGGGGAACACTGAA.

Of note for this clone: Read coverage stops 3 residues before the CDR3 terminus; the germline J gene supplies the remainder. The chain recombines TRBV5-1 with TRBJ2-7, with 12 positions matching TRBD2. V lost 0 bases, J lost 5 bases, and 3 bases stayed unmatched. The CDR3 is 15 residues long. Germline loops: CDR1 SGHRS, CDR2 YFSETQ. CDR3 sequence reads: CASSLGLAGVDEQYF. The covered CDR3 bases are TGCGCCAGCAGCTTGGGACTAGCGGGAGTTGACGAG.

For this clone: The CDR3 extends 3 residues past the end of the read, so its final part is completed from the germline J gene. The chain recombines TRBV2 with TRBJ2-7, with 7 positions matching TRBD1. The CDR3 runs to 14 residues. J lost 0 bases, V lost 5 bases, and 4 bases had no gene match. Germline V gene data show CDR1 as SNHLY and CDR2 as FYNNEI. The CDR3: CASSRNRGSYEQYF. The covered CDR3 bases are TGTGCCAGCAGTAGGAACAGGGGCTCCTACGAG. The whole variable domain, filled in from reference TRBV2 and TRBJ2-7, reads EPEVTQTPSHQVTQMGQEVILRCVPISNHLYFYWYRQILGQKVEFLVSFYNNEISEKSEIFDDQFSVERPDGSNFTLKIRSTKLEDSAMYFCASSRNRGSYEQYFGPGTRLTVT.

Of note for this clone: The CDR3 end is not reached by the read, which stops 3 residues before it; the germline J gene fills it in. V gene TRBV5-1 combines with J gene TRBJ1-2, with D hard to call. V was cut by 4 bases and J by 2 bases, with 9 bases left in between. Germline V gives CDR1 SGHRS, CDR2 YFSETQ. The CDR3 has 13 amino acids. The CDR3 sequence is CASSGPANYGYTF. Partial CDR3 DNA: TGCGCCAGCAGCGGGCCCGCCAACTATGGC.

Remarks on this clone: The read terminates 3 residues before the CDR3 end, so the remaining end is supplied by the germline J gene. The chain combines TRBV20-1 with TRBJ1-5; D might be TRBD1 (5 bases). The germline V and J ends were trimmed by 5 bases and 1 base, with 15 bases remaining between them. The CDR3 sequence is 15 residues long. Per the germline V gene, CDR1 is DFQATT and CDR2 is SNEGSKA (reference sequence). The CDR3 is CSALRGGGSNQPQHF. The CDR3 bases that were read are TGCAGTGCTCTCCGGGGGGGAGGAAGCAATCAGCCC.

As regards this clone: The sequence runs out 3 residues before the end of the CDR3; the remainder is reconstructed from the germline J gene. The V gene is TRBV5-4, the J gene TRBJ2-7; D is perhaps TRBD2 (6 bases). Germline values: CDR1 SGHNT, CDR2 YYREEE (reference sequence). V was clipped by 7 bases and J by 1 base, with 18 bases between them. CDR3 length: 15 residues. Incomplete CDR3 DNA: TGTGCCAGCTCACCTGGCCTAGCGAGTTCCTACGAG. This sequence encodes CASSPGLASSYE. In full, the CDR3 is CASSPGLASSYEQYF.

Turning to this clone: The read falls 3 residues short of the CDR3 end, and the missing part is taken from the germline J gene. The rearrangement uses TRBV11-3 and TRBJ2-1, with 7 positions matching TRBD2. The CDR3 has 14 amino acids. Germline V gene sequence: CDR1 SGHNT, CDR2 YENEEA. With V trimmed by 5 bases and J by 7 bases, 8 bases remained unmatched. CDR3 DNA, as far as it was read: TGTGCCAGCAGCGTGGCGGGAGTGGGGAATGAG. Protein sequence: CASSVAGVGNE. The whole CDR3 protein reads CASSVAGVGNEQFF.

As to this clone: Read data end 3 residues before the CDR3 end; the end is taken from the germline J gene. The chain carries TRBV12-3 or TRBV12-4 and TRBJ2-1, with 7 bases that match TRBD2. V shed 6 bases, J shed 4 bases, and the junction held 6 bases outside the gene matches. The length of the CDR3 is 14 residues. The chain's CDR3 is CASSYLGLYNEQFF. CDR3 bases read: TGTGCCAGCAGCTACCTGGGACTATACAATGAG.

As concerns this clone: The read stops 3 residues short of the end of the CDR3; the missing end is completed from the germline J gene. This chain connects TRBV19 to TRBJ2-1; 13 bases are a match to TRBD2. The ends lost 8 bases at V and 4 bases at J; junction bases unmatched: 5. This CDR3 comprises 15 residues. Germline CDR1 LNHDA, CDR2 SQIVND (reference sequence). This CDR3 reads CASGTSGRVYNEQFF. The CDR3 DNA, read in part, is TGTGCCAGTGGAACTAGCGGGAGGGTATACAATGAG.